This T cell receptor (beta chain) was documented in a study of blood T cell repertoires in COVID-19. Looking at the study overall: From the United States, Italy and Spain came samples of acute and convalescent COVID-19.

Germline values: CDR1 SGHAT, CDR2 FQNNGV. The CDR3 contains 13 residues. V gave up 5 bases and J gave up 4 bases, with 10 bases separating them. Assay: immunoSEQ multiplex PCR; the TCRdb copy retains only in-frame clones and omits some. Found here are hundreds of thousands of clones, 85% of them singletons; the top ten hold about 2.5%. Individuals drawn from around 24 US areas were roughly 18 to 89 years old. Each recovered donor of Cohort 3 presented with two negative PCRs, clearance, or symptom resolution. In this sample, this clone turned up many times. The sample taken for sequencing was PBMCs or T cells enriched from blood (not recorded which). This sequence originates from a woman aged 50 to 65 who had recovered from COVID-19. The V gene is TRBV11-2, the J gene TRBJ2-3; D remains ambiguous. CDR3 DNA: TGTGCCAGCAGCCGCAACTCGCCAGATACGCAGTATTTT. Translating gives CASSRNSPDTQYF.